The clone carrying this TCR beta chain was observed many times. V was pared by 8 bases and J by 6 bases, with 15 bases of the junction left unmatched. Germline assignment: CDR1 MDHEN and CDR2 SYDVKM. The CDR3 loop spans 15 amino acids. Arm-PCR with iRepertoire HTBI primers amplified the CDR3 regions for these TCR beta libraries. One entry per CDR3 protein results from TCRdb running MiXCR on the multiplex PCR reads. The sample records some 450,000 distinct CDR3 sequences, 15% to 20% being singletons. The time point: newly diagnosed GD, antithyroid drugs for less than 3 months. Generation of the TCR library employed RNA extracted from PBMCs. This specimen comes from a study of regulatory T cells in long-lasting Graves disease. This same sample was also taken into another study, of T cells in Graves' hyperthyroidism and ophthalmopathy. That study adds: The study based diagnoses on clinical symptoms, serum thyroxine and TRAb, thyroid ultrasound and orbital computed tomography.

The receptor's source is a woman in her twenties or thirties with Graves disease. The rearrangement links TRBV28 to TRBJ1-1; TRBD1 aligns across 7 bases. The specimen was peripheral blood mononuclear cells (PBMCs), collected at new diagnosis, from a patient treated with antithyroid drugs. DNA of the CDR3: TGTGCCAGCGGGGTTGGGGGGACAGTGAGCGCTGAAGCTTTCTTT. As protein: CASGVGGTVSAEAFF.